These 15 T cell receptor beta chains came from one sample sequenced in a study of blood T cell repertoires in COVID-19. The protocol was immunoSEQ multiplex PCR, while the TCRdb copy is restricted to in-frame clones and leaves out a portion. This repertoire shows hundreds of thousands of clones, 85% to 90% found once; its top ten account for 0.9% to 1.1%. The sample was PBMCs or T cells enriched from blood (not recorded which). Source of these receptors: a man younger than 30 who had recovered from COVID-19.

The rearrangement links TRBV6-1 to TRBJ1-4; D gene uncertain. The CDR3 consists of 15 residues. CDR1 is MNHNS, CDR2 SASEGT, per germline. Trimming cost V 0 bases and J 0 bases, with 5 bases left between them. The CDR3 coding sequence is TGTGCCAGCAGTGAAGCACGGGCAACTAATGAAAAACTGTTTTTT. Translation gives CASSEARATNEKLFF.

The gene calls are TRBV19 and TRBJ2-3; D is unresolved. The CDR3 totals 11 residues. From germline, CDR1 is LNHDA and CDR2 SQIVND (reference sequence). Between the trimmed V and J ends, which lost 5 bases and 6 bases, there was a span of 6 bases. This chain's CDR3 is CASSFSDTQYF. The CDR3 coding sequence is TGTGCCAGTAGTTTTTCGGATACGCAGTATTTT.

The chain couples TRBV7-3 to TRBJ2-5; TRBD2 matches 9 bases. This CDR3 comprises 15 residues. CDR1 is SGHTA and CDR2 is FQGTGA in the germline V gene. The J segment lost 5 bases and the V segment lost 0 bases, leaving 4 bases of the junction unmatched. The CDR3 nucleotides are TGTGCCAGCAGCTTAACAGGACTAGCGCGGGAGACCCAGTACTTC. Its protein is CASSLTGLARETQYF.

The chain carries TRBV6-5 and TRBJ1-2; D possibly corresponds to TRBD1 (6 bases). V was pared by 5 bases and J by 4 bases, with 14 bases between. CDR1 is MNHEY and CDR2 is SVGAGI in the germline V gene. The CDR3 contains 14 residues. In nucleotides, the CDR3 is TGTGCCAGCAGTAGGACAGCGGGATCCTATGGCTACACCTTC. Residues: CASSRTAGSYGYTF.

This chain joins TRBV19 and TRBJ1-5, with 8 bases fitting TRBD1. This CDR3 has 20 residues. With V trimmed by 0 bases and J by 0 bases, 13 bases remained unmatched. Germline assignment: CDR1 LNHDA and CDR2 SQIVND (reference sequence). Here the CDR3 DNA reads TGTGCCAGTAGTATAGACCCCCGCCTGGGACAGGTATATAGCAATCAGCCCCAGCATTTT. It codes for CASSIDPRLGQVYSNQPQHF.

This chain links TRBV19 with TRBJ2-3, with 8 positions matching TRBD1. Per the germline V gene, CDR1 is LNHDA and CDR2 is SQIVND (reference sequence). The V segment lost 5 bases and the J segment 8 bases; nucleotides outside the gene matches: 21. The CDR3 contains 18 residues. CDR3 in amino acids: CASSPWTGLKVIAGTQYF. CDR3 DNA sequence: TGTGCCAGTAGTCCTTGGACAGGGCTGAAGGTAATCGCGGGTACGCAGTATTTT.

The chain combines TRBV27 with TRBJ1-2; TRBD1 might be the D (5 bases). V was shortened by 2 bases and J by 8 bases, with 12 bases between the two germline ends. CDR3 length: 13 residues. The germline CDR1 and CDR2 sequences are MNHEY and SMNVEV (reference sequence). The CDR3 region is CASSLKGAWGYTF. In DNA form, the CDR3 reads TGTGCCAGCAGTTTAAAAGGGGCGTGGGGCTACACCTTC.

The chain is built from TRBV7-8 and TRBJ1-6; 7 nucleotides align to TRBD1. Germline-derived CDR1 and CDR2 are SGHVS and FQNEAQ. CDR3 size: 15 residues. V was pared by 5 bases and J by 7 bases, with 8 bases of the junction left unmatched. CDR3 DNA sequence: TGTGCCAGCAGCATCGACAGGGTTGGGAATTCACCCCTCCACTTT. Its translation is CASSIDRVGNSPLHF.

This chain uses TRBV6-5 with TRBJ2-7; D might be TRBD2 (6 bases). The CDR3 spans 13 residues. In germline, CDR1 is MNHEY, CDR2 SVGAGI. V lost 10 bases, J lost 2 bases, and 15 bases lay in between. The CDR3 bases are TGTGCCACCGTCGGGAGCCCTACCTACGAGCAGTACTTC. This codes for CATVGSPTYEQYF.

J is TRBJ2-7 and V is TRBV20-1; unclear D gene. The CDR3 length is 11 residues. Germline V CDR1 and CDR2: DFQATT, SNEGSKA (reference sequence). V lost 5 bases and J 4 bases, leaving 9 bases between the germline ends. The CDR3 coding sequence is TGCAGTGCTCCCCACAATTACGAGCAGTACTTC. Amino acids: CSAPHNYEQYF.

The chain combines TRBV27 with TRBJ1-2, with TRBD1 matching 9 bases. V shed 3 bases and J 2 bases; nucleotides not matched to a gene: 1. The CDR3 is 14 residues long. Germline CDR1 reads MNHEY; CDR2 reads SMNVEV (reference sequence). CDR3 nucleotide sequence: TGTGCCAGCAGTTTTACAGGGGGCAACTATGGCTACACCTTC. Its translation is CASSFTGGNYGYTF.

The J gene is TRBJ2-1, the V gene TRBV4-2, with D perhaps matching TRBD2 (6 bases). This CDR3 has 16 residues. The V gene lost 4 bases and the J gene lost 0 bases, with 13 bases spanning the gap. Per the germline V gene, CDR1 is LGHNA and CDR2 is YNFKEQ. The CDR3 bases are TGTGCCAGCAGCCCAAAGCGGGTGAGCTCCTACAATGAGCAGTTCTTC. Residues: CASSPKRVSSYNEQFF.

DNA of the CDR3: TGTGCCAGCAGGCCGGGACTAGCGGGAGGGCTCAAAGAATTCAATGAGCAGTTCTTC. This encodes CASRPGLAGGLKEFNEQFF. This rearrangement joins TRBV27 to TRBJ2-1; 16 positions agree with TRBD2. V gave up 6 bases and J gave up 6 bases; unmatched junction bases: 14. Germline loops: CDR1 MNHEY, CDR2 SMNVEV (reference sequence). The CDR3 extends over 19 amino acids.

This rearrangement joins TRBV19 to TRBJ1-2; D ambiguous. There are 16 residues in the CDR3. Germline V CDR1 and CDR2: LNHDA, SQIVND (reference sequence). Between the trimmed V and J ends, which lost 0 bases and 2 bases, there was a span of 13 bases. CDR3 bases: TGTGCCAGTAGTATAGAAGGCCCAGGAGGCAACTATGGCTACACCTTC. It specifies CASSIEGPGGNYGYTF.

J is TRBJ1-3 and V is TRBV7-2; D unclear. The ends were cut back, 5 bases at V and 4 bases at J, with 18 bases in the middle. The CDR3 is 16 residues long. Germline assignment: CDR1 SGHTA and CDR2 FQGNSA. The CDR3, as DNA: TGTGCCAGCAGCGCGGGGAACAGTTTCGGCGGAAACACCATATATTTT. Translating it yields CASSAGNSFGGNTIYF.